The 6 T cell receptor beta chains presented below share a single source sample, sequenced in a study of shared clonotypes between healthy human individuals. The data were produced by immunoSEQ multiplex PCR, yet TCRdb's version contains in-frame clones alone and is incomplete. The sample records approximately 2.5 million clones, 85% to 95% being singletons. The sample was naive CD4+ T cells sorted from blood. Subset: CD45RA+ positively selected. The origin of the receptors is a young man in good health.

In DNA form, the CDR3 reads TGCGCCAGCAGCTTAGGTAACCCCGGAGAGACCCAGTACTTC. It codes for CASSLGNPGETQYF. The chain is built from TRBV5-1 and TRBJ2-5; the D is unclear. CDR1 is SGHRS, CDR2 YFSETQ, per germline. Trimming removed 2 bases from V and 4 bases from J, with 12 bases in between. CDR3 length equals 14 residues.

The chain joins TRBV2 to TRBJ2-7, with D uncertain. This CDR3 is built from 12 residues. The germline gives CDR1 SNHLY, CDR2 FYNNEI. The V end lost 7 bases, the J end lost 1 base, and 8 bases lay between the germline ends. CDR3 coding DNA: TGTGCCAGCAAGATAGGATCCTACGAGCAGTACTTC. It is translated as CASKIGSYEQYF. Variable domain in full (rest from reference TRBV2 and TRBJ2-7): EPEVTQTPSHQVTQMGQEVILRCVPISNHLYFYWYRQILGQKVEFLVSFYNNEISEKSEIFDDQFSVERPDGSNFTLKIRSTKLEDSAMYFCASKIGSYEQYFGPGTRLTVT.

CDR3 nucleotide sequence: TGCGCCAGCAGCTTGGCAGTCCTCAACGCTAACTATGGCTACACCTTC. This translates into CASSLAVLNANYGYTF. The rearrangement links TRBV5-1 to TRBJ1-2; D is unclear. There are 16 residues in the CDR3. V was clipped by 0 bases and J by 0 bases, with 12 bases between them. The germline CDR1 and CDR2 sequences are SGHRS and YFSETQ.

The V gene is TRBV9, the J gene TRBJ2-7, with 7 bases matching TRBD2. With V trimmed by 3 bases and J by 0 bases, 3 bases remained unmatched. The V gene's germline CDR1 is SGDLS and CDR2 YYNGEE. The CDR3 is 14 amino acids. CDR3 nucleotides: TGTGCCAGCAGCGCTCGGGACTACTCCTACGAGCAGTACTTC. Residues: CASSARDYSYEQYF.

Points on this clone: The sample contains more than one DNA sequence encoding this CDR3. The V and J genes are TRBV6-5 and TRBJ1-5; D gene unclear. Germline V gives CDR1 MNHEY, CDR2 SVGAGI. This CDR3 contains 14 residues. V was shortened by 2 bases and J by 0 bases, with 5 bases between the two germline ends. DNA of the CDR3: TGTGCCAGCAGTTACGATCGTAGCAATCAGCCCCAGCATTTT. Its translation is CASSYDRSNQPQHF.

Of note for this clone: Other DNA sequences from this sample encode an identical CDR3 as well. V gene TRBV5-4 combines with J gene TRBJ2-3; no clear D. The CDR3 is 14 amino acids. Germline V gives CDR1 SGHNT, CDR2 YYREEE (reference sequence). V dropped 2 bases and J dropped 1 base, with 8 bases sitting between them. CDR3 residues: CASSLPLRTDTQYF. In nucleotides, the CDR3 is TGTGCCAGCAGCTTACCCCTACGCACAGATACGCAGTATTTT.